The 26 T cell receptor beta chains given below trace back to one sample, sequenced in a study of memory CD8 T cells in hepatitis C reinfection. Clones were sequenced by immunoSEQ multiplex PCR, and TCRdb holds only the in-frame ones, with some missing. The table shows approximately 51,000 clones, with under 90% occurring only once. The time point here: pre-reinfection, 55 to 20 weeks before reinfection detection. TCR sequencing was done directly ex vivo on sorted cells, without expansion in vitro. Sequenced material: naive CD8+ T cells sorted from blood. These receptors all stem from a man aged 18 to 35 with hepatitis C virus infection.

The rearrangement uses TRBV9 and TRBJ2-3; 7 positions agree with TRBD2. CDR1 and CDR2 (germline): SGDLS, YYNGEE. The CDR3 is 14 residues long. Trimming took 3 bases from V and 2 from J; bases not matched to a gene: 3. The CDR3 DNA is TGTGCCAGCAGCGCGGGAGGTATCACAGATACGCAGTATTTT. Translated: CASSAGGITDTQYF.

This sequence joins TRBV2 and TRBJ2-1; 7 nucleotides match TRBD2. Trimming removed 8 bases from V and 6 bases from J; junction bases left unmatched: 7. This CDR3 is built from 13 residues. Germline V gene lookup returns CDR1 SNHLY and CDR2 FYNNEI. The CDR3 protein is CASGRAGFNEQFF. DNA of the CDR3: TGTGCCAGCGGGAGGGCCGGATTCAATGAGCAGTTCTTC. The whole variable domain, remainder taken from reference TRBV2 and TRBJ2-1, is EPEVTQTPSHQVTQMGQEVILRCVPISNHLYFYWYRQILGQKVEFLVSFYNNEISEKSEIFDDQFSVERPDGSNFTLKIRSTKLEDSAMYFCASGRAGFNEQFFGPGTRLTVL.

This chain uses TRBV6-5 with TRBJ2-3, with a tentative D call TRBD1 (6 bases). CDR1 is MNHEY and CDR2 is SVGAGI in the germline V gene. V shed 6 bases and J shed 3 bases, with 16 bases lying between them. This CDR3 contains 15 residues. CDR3 nucleotides: TGTGCCAGCAGCCCTCAGGGGACCGAAACAGATACGCAGTATTTT. It specifies CASSPQGTETDTQYF.

The rearrangement uses TRBV11-2 and TRBJ2-1; the match to TRBD2 covers 13 bases. Germline V gene lookup returns CDR1 SGHAT and CDR2 FQNNGV. Germline trimming cut 0 bases from V and 4 bases from J; bases unmatched to any gene: 6. The length of the CDR3 is 18 residues. The CDR3 is CASSLDPQGLAGYNEQFF. The CDR3 DNA follows: TGTGCCAGCAGCTTAGATCCTCAGGGACTAGCGGGGTACAATGAGCAGTTCTTC.

This chain links TRBV11-2 with TRBJ2-7, with TRBD2 as a possible D gene (5 bases). Trimming took off 7 bases at V and 0 bases at J, with 10 bases between the two ends. Germline V gene data show CDR1 as SGHAT and CDR2 as FQNNGV. This CDR3 contains 13 residues. The CDR3 is CASTGKSSYEQYF. CDR3 bases: TGTGCCAGCACCGGGAAGAGCTCCTACGAGCAGTACTTC.

The chain has TRBV11-3 and TRBJ2-1; D is undetermined. Looked up from germline, CDR1 is SGHNT and CDR2 is YENEEA. The ends were cut back, 4 bases at V and 4 bases at J, with 11 bases in the middle. The CDR3 covers 14 residues. The chain's CDR3 is CASSSYGQYNEQFF. In DNA, the CDR3 is TGTGCCAGCAGCTCCTATGGGCAGTACAATGAGCAGTTCTTC. The complete variable domain, with remaining parts taken from reference TRBV11-3 and TRBJ2-1, reads EAGVVQSPRYKIIEKKQPVAFWCNPISGHNTLYWYLQNLGQGPELLIRYENEEAVDDSQLPKDRFSAERLKGVDSTLKIQPAELGDSAVYLCASSSYGQYNEQFFGPGTRLTVL.

This clone appeared a single time. The rearrangement joins TRBV15 to TRBJ1-5, with D maybe TRBD1 (6 bases). This CDR3 comprises 15 residues. Trimming took off 6 bases at V and 2 bases at J, with 14 bases between the two ends. Germline assignment: CDR1 LNHNV and CDR2 YYDKDF (reference sequence). In nucleotides, the CDR3 is TGTGCCACCAGATACAGGGAGGGGGGCAATCAGCCCCAGCATTTT. Translation: CATRYREGGNQPQHF.

The CDR3: CASSLAGGPKNIQYF. In DNA, the CDR3 is TGTGCCAGCAGCCTAGCGGGGGGACCCAAAAACATTCAGTACTTC. The V and J genes are TRBV9 and TRBJ2-4; 11 nucleotides agree with TRBD2. Per germline, CDR1 SGDLS and CDR2 YYNGEE. V lost 4 bases to trimming and J lost 2 bases; unmatched junction nucleotides: 2. The CDR3 is 15 residues long.

The rearrangement uses TRBV16 and TRBJ2-7; the match to TRBD1 covers 9 bases. This CDR3 spans 14 amino acids. Germline CDR1 KGHSY, CDR2 FQNENV. After removal of 4 bases from V and 1 base from J, the junction contained 2 bases not matched to a gene. This CDR3 is CASSLGQGSYEQYF. DNA for the CDR3: TGTGCCAGCAGCCTCGGACAGGGGTCCTACGAGCAGTACTTC. The full variable domain, rest sourced from reference TRBV16 and TRBJ2-7, is GEEVAQTPKHLVRGEGQKAKLYCAPIKGHSYVFWYQQVLKNEFKFLISFQNENVFDETGMPKERFSAKCLPNSPCSLEIQATKLEDSAVYFCASSLGQGSYEQYFGPGTRLTVT.

This chain links TRBV6-5 with TRBJ2-7; maybe TRBD2 (6 bases). Trimming stripped 5 bases from V and 5 bases from J, with 16 bases between. The CDR3 extends over 14 amino acids. Germline V CDR1 and CDR2: MNHEY, SVGAGI. This CDR3 reads CASSTPGLRDEQYF. As DNA, the CDR3 is TGTGCCAGCAGTACCCCGGGACTTAGGGACGAGCAGTACTTC.

The rearrangement uses TRBV5-8 and TRBJ1-4; 10 bases fit TRBD1. The ends lost 4 bases at V and 6 bases at J; junction bases unmatched: 3. The germline gives CDR1 SGHTS, CDR2 YDEGEE. CDR3 size: 14 residues. The DNA for the CDR3 is TGTGCCAGCAGCGCGGGACAGGGGTATGAAAAACTGTTTTTT. It specifies CASSAGQGYEKLFF.

The genes are TRBV7-9 and TRBJ2-1; tentative D call: TRBD2 (6 bases). Germline V lookup: CDR1 SEHNR, CDR2 FQNEAQ (reference sequence). The V gene lost 4 bases and the J gene lost 12 bases, with 25 bases spanning the gap. The CDR3 consists of 16 residues. Written as DNA, the CDR3 is TGTGCCAGCAGCTCGGGACTCCAGATCCCCCACCTCCGGCAGTTCTTC. Its protein product is CASSSGLQIPHLRQFF.

The V gene is TRBV5-4, the J gene TRBJ2-2; possible D gene TRBD1, 5 bases. Trimming left V 4 bases short and J 6 bases short, with 10 bases between. Germline values: CDR1 SGHNT, CDR2 YYREEE (reference sequence). This CDR3 spans 13 amino acids. This chain's CDR3 is CASSPQGAGELFF. The CDR3 DNA reads as TGTGCCAGCAGCCCTCAGGGCGCCGGGGAGCTGTTTTTT. Supplemented by reference TRBV5-4 and TRBJ2-2, the full variable domain reads ETGVTQSPTHLIKTRGQQVTLRCSSQSGHNTVSWYQQALGQGPQFIFQYYREEENGRGNFPPRFSGLQFPNYSSELNVNALELDDSALYLCASSPQGAGELFFGEGSRLTVL.

The gene calls are TRBV11-2 and TRBJ2-7, with a weak D call TRBD1 (6 bases). The CDR3 is 11 amino acids. The V gene lost 4 bases and the J gene lost 7 bases, with 8 bases spanning the gap. The germline gives CDR1 SGHAT, CDR2 FQNNGV. This CDR3 is CASSSGAEQYV. The CDR3 nucleotides are TGTGCCAGCAGCTCAGGGGCAGAGCAGTACGTC.

The CDR3 sequence is CASSLGQSNQPQHF. CDR3 nucleotide sequence: TGTGCCAGCAGTTTAGGGCAGAGCAATCAGCCCCAGCATTTT. This rearrangement joins TRBV28 to TRBJ1-5; no clear D. CDR1 is MDHEN and CDR2 is SYDVKM in the germline V gene. This CDR3 has 14 residues. V lost 2 bases, J lost 1 base, and 6 bases lay in between.

V and J are TRBV15 and TRBJ2-5, with TRBD1 matching over 9 bases. The CDR3 is made up of 14 amino acids. With V trimmed by 5 bases and J by 5 bases, 6 bases remained unmatched. Germline V lookup: CDR1 LNHNV, CDR2 YYDKDF (reference sequence). In DNA form, the CDR3 reads TGTGCCACCAGCCCTGGGACAGGGCTGGAGACCCAGTACTTC. It specifies CATSPGTGLETQYF.

The V and J genes are TRBV4-1 and TRBJ2-1, with a possible D match to TRBD2 (5 bases). This CDR3 spans 14 amino acids. The germline gives CDR1 MGHRA, CDR2 YSYEKL. The V gene lost 3 bases and the J gene lost 9 bases, with 15 bases spanning the gap. CDR3: CASSQREFRGEQFF. The CDR3, as DNA: TGCGCCAGCAGCCAGAGGGAGTTTCGCGGTGAGCAGTTCTTC.

The J gene is TRBJ2-5, the V gene TRBV5-4; 7 positions agree with TRBD2. The CDR3 spans 14 residues. V shed 4 bases, J shed 5 bases, and the junction held 8 bases outside the gene matches. Germline V gene sequence: CDR1 SGHNT, CDR2 YYREEE (reference sequence). The CDR3: CASSLGLTEETQYF. The CDR3 DNA sequence: TGTGCCAGCAGCCTGGGACTAACGGAGGAGACCCAGTACTTC.

This sequence joins TRBV28 and TRBJ2-1, with D possibly matching TRBD2 (6 bases). Between the trimmed V and J ends, which lost 4 bases and 14 bases, there was a span of 12 bases. CDR3 length: 11 residues. CDR1 and CDR2 from the germline V gene are MDHEN and SYDVKM. As DNA, the CDR3 is TGTGCCAGCAGTTCCCAATGGAGGGAGTTCTTC. This translates into CASSSQWREFF.

The V call is TRBV28, the J call TRBJ2-7; the match to TRBD1 covers 9 bases. V shed 7 bases, J shed 1 base, and the junction held 8 bases outside the gene matches. CDR3 length equals 15 residues. Germline CDR1 and CDR2: MDHEN and SYDVKM. CDR3 nucleotides: TGTGCCAGCAATATCCCGGGACAGGGATCCTACGAGCAGTACTTC. Translating it yields CASNIPGQGSYEQYF. Drawing the rest from reference TRBV28 and TRBJ2-7, the complete variable domain is DVKVTQSSRYLVKRTGEKVFLECVQDMDHENMFWYRQDPGLGLRLIYFSYDVKMKEKGDIPEGYSVSREKKERFSLILESASTNQTSMYLCASNIPGQGSYEQYFGPGTRLTVT.

This sequence joins TRBV19 and TRBJ1-1, with D maybe TRBD1 (5 bases). V lost 3 bases and J lost 4, with 12 bases in between. The CDR3 contains 14 residues. Germline assignment: CDR1 LNHDA and CDR2 SQIVND (reference sequence). CDR3 amino acids: CASSILSGGTEAFF. CDR3 in DNA: TGTGCCAGTAGTATCCTATCCGGGGGCACTGAAGCTTTCTTT.

The gene calls are TRBV9 and TRBJ2-3; 9 nucleotides agree with TRBD2. V shed 4 bases, J shed 2 bases, and the junction held 5 bases outside the gene matches. The CDR3 sequence is 15 residues long. Germline CDR1 SGDLS, CDR2 YYNGEE. The CDR3 reads CASSLLAGLTDTQYF. CDR3 DNA: TGTGCCAGCAGCCTTCTAGCGGGGCTCACAGATACGCAGTATTTT.

J is TRBJ1-2 and V is TRBV6-5; perhaps TRBD1 as D (5 bases). This CDR3 is 15 amino acids long. V lost 6 bases, J lost 3 bases, and 17 bases lay in between. Germline-derived CDR1 and CDR2 are MNHEY and SVGAGI. Written as DNA, the CDR3 is TGTGCCAGCAGACAAAATACAGGTGCCCACTATGGCTACACCTTC. It is translated as CASRQNTGAHYGYTF.

The chain recombines TRBV28 with TRBJ2-2; TRBD2 matches at 9 bases. Germline CDR1 MDHEN, CDR2 SYDVKM. The CDR3 covers 16 residues. The ends lost 8 bases at V and 6 bases at J; junction bases unmatched: 13. The CDR3, as DNA: TGTGCCAGCCTAACGCTACTCGGCGGGAGGGCCGGGGAGCTGTTTTTT. Amino acids: CASLTLLGGRAGELFF.

V usage is TRBV27 and J usage is TRBJ1-5; possible D gene TRBD1, 5 bases. In germline, CDR1 is MNHEY, CDR2 SMNVEV (reference sequence). V lost 5 bases to trimming and J lost 4 bases, with 15 bases between them. The CDR3 has 15 residues. The DNA for the CDR3 is TGTGCCAGCAGTCTAGGAACAGGACCTAATCAGCCCCAGCATTTT. This gives the protein CASSLGTGPNQPQHF.

The chain is built from TRBV7-9 and TRBJ1-6; possible D gene TRBD1, 5 bases. The CDR3 contains 15 residues. V was trimmed by 5 bases and J by 7 bases, leaving 15 bases between them. CDR1 SEHNR and CDR2 FQNEAQ come from the germline V gene (reference sequence). DNA for the CDR3: TGTGCCAGCAGCCCTTGGGGGAGGGAGAATTCACCCCTCCACTTT. Its protein is CASSPWGRENSPLHF.